This TCR beta chain stems from a study of PD-L1 blockade in urothelial cancer. Study in general: Men with urothelial cancer arising in the bladder made up about nine tenths of the roughly 29 patients. Study-level results: Blood TCR clonality below the median before treatment was a predictor of better survival.

Libraries were prepared by immunoSEQ multiplex PCR; TCRdb keeps only in-frame clonotypes and omits some of them. Of roughly 39,000 clones detected, roughly 89% appear once; the ten largest clones hold roughly 2.1%. Germline assignment: CDR1 SGHTA and CDR2 FQGTGA. The V end lost 5 bases, the J end lost 4 bases, and 11 bases lay between the germline ends. The CDR3 has 13 residues. About this clone itself: Antigen: not known.

Sequenced material: PBMCs, taken around atezolizumab (anti-PD-L1) treatment. This TCR came from a man between 60 and 70 years old with urothelial cancer. J is TRBJ1-1 and V is TRBV7-3; D possibly corresponds to TRBD1 (6 bases). Here the CDR3 DNA reads TGTGCCAGCAGCGTACAGGGTGTCACTGAAGCTTTCTTT. Encoded protein: CASSVQGVTEAFF.